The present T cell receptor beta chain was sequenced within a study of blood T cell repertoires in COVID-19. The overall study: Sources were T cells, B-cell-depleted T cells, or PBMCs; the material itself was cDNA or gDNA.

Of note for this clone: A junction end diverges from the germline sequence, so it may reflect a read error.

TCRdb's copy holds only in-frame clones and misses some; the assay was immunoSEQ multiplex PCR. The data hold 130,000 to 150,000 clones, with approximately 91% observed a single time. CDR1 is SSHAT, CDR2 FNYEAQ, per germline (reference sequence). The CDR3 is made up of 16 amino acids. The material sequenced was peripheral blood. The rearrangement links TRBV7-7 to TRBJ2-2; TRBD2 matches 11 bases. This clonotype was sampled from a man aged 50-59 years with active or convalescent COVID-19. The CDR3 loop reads CASSLAGGPRTGELFF. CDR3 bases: TGTGCTAGCAGCTTAGCGGGAGGGCCAAGAACCGGGGAGCTGTTTTTT.